The entry below gives a single T cell receptor (beta chain) sequence along with its context. The clone's antigen remains unknown. One base away there is no much larger clone; base qualities are not given. Library creation used the immunoSEQ multiplex PCR assay. As for the authors' bioinformatics: Repertoires were summarized by richness and clonality, and significantly expanded and contracted clones were identified between pre- and post-therapy samples. Here the immuneACCESS table is served through TCRdb, limited to in-frame sequences with V and J called. Missing clones are a known gap in these copies; in checked studies unresolved V genes cover under half, and the rest lacks a known reason. D and trimming come from the DNA, and the V and J calls and clone size come from that table. The sample table lists roughly 39,000 clones, 89% of them with a count of one. The top ten clones comprise roughly 3.3% of the sample.

From its cysteine to its phenylalanine, the CDR3 spans 13 amino acids. CDR3 DNA only is kept here, 39 bases in frame from base 1. CDR1 and CDR2 are read off the germline V gene as MDHEN and SYDVKM. Deletion took 7 bases off V and 2 bases off J, with a span of 9 bases between the germline ends. Explained via the paper, the time point label denotes: pretherapy, before neoadjuvant immune checkpoint inhibitors. Samples came from the phase 2 randomized NEOSTAR trial, which tested neoadjuvant nivolumab or nivolumab plus ipilimumab followed by surgery in operable NSCLC. The data stem from a study of neoadjuvant nivolumab and ipilimumab in lung cancer (dated by TCRdb to the early 2020s). General notes on the study: Nivolumab was given at 3 mg/kg intravenously on days 1, 15 and 29, and the combination arm added ipilimumab 1 mg/kg on day 1 only. TCR repertoires in pretherapy (baseline) peripheral blood were compared with TCR repertoires in tumors resected at surgery after neoadjuvant immune checkpoint blockade. Of the roughly 45 patients with operable NSCLC treated in the trial, approximately 23 were randomized to nivolumab monotherapy and approximately 20 to nivolumab plus ipilimumab. The major pathologic response (MPR) rate in the intention-to-treat population in each study arm was designated as the primary trial endpoint. Seven patients had matched pretherapy and resected tumor pairs analyzed, with four treated with nivolumab and three with nivolumab plus ipilimumab.

Study-wide findings and limitations: Greater TCR richness and clonality were observed in resected tumors than in tumor-adjacent uninvolved lung, and increases were observed in more dual-therapy-treated tumors. From pretherapy to surgery, increases in tumor T-cell richness and clonality were observed in three of three dual-therapy tumors but in only two of four nivolumab-treated tumors. TCR sequencing was performed in a small number of samples. No significant correlation was found between TCR clonality and pathologic tumor regression, and only one major-pathologic-response sample was available for the clonality analysis. A positive correlation was observed between pretherapy blood TCR richness and richness in tumors resected after neoadjuvant therapy (Spearman R of about 0.8).

This sequence uses TRBV28 and TRBJ1-5; the D gene identity is not certain. The sample consisted of peripheral blood, taken before neoadjuvant nivolumab, alone or with ipilimumab. The clonotype originates from an adult with non-small cell lung cancer. The CDR3 sequence is CASTSLGNQPQHF. The nucleotides are TGTGCCAGCACCTCCTTGGGCAATCAGCCCCAGCATTTT.